This is a list of T cell receptor beta chains from one sample in a study of cytomegalovirus exposure and HLA in healthy donors. Clones were read by immunoSEQ multiplex PCR, and TCRdb kept only the in-frame ones, dropping some. The sample shows roughly 78,000 clones, around 58% of them seen only once. The sequenced sample was PBMCs. All receptors derive from a young man in good health and CMV-seropositive. CDR3s include the opening cysteine and the closing phenylalanine or tryptophan. Size is omitted from some rows. Given values are once, few, many or a class for expanded clones.

clone size,V gene,J gene,CDR3 protein
NA,TRBV11-3,TRBJ2-7,CASSLVLDRVYF
NA,TRBV2,TRBJ1-1,CASSVDRDTEAFF
NA,TRBV27,TRBJ1-6,CASSTDRGNSPLHF
NA,TRBV11-3,NA,CASSPRDRPYEQYF
NA,TRBV4-2,TRBJ2-1,CASSQGGSRYNEQFF
NA,TRBV2,TRBJ2-5,CASSDWAGYLQETQYF
few,TRBV7-2,TRBJ2-7,CASSLQNEQYF
NA,TRBV11-3,TRBJ2-4,CASSLVPFGNIQYF
NA,TRBV2,TRBJ1-2,CASMENRALSYGYTF
NA,TRBV7-2,TRBJ2-1,CASSPTWGVNEQFF
NA,TRBV5-1,TRBJ2-7,CASSPHGGQPSYEQYF
few,TRBV15,TRBJ1-2,CATSSGGQGASYTF
NA,TRBV18,TRBJ2-1,CASSPLLASYNEQFF
NA,TRBV7-9,TRBJ1-2,CASSTGTGSYGYTF
NA,TRBV11-2,TRBJ2-3,CASSLLPTDTQYF
NA,TRBV4-1,TRBJ2-7,CASSQARAQGSEQYF
few,TRBV11-2,TRBJ1-2,CASSLEVAGGNGYTF
NA,TRBV11-2,TRBJ2-2,CASSFGGYTGELFF
NA,TRBV4-1,TRBJ2-7,CASSKDWGEGAYEQYF
NA,TRBV6-4,TRBJ2-3,CASSDSGGTGTDTQYF
NA,TRBV15,TRBJ1-2,CATSRGQGENYGYTF
few,TRBV6-1,TRBJ2-5,CASSEPAGGGETQYF
NA,TRBV11-2,TRBJ1-2,CASTDRGYGYTF
few,TRBV27,TRBJ1-4,CASSFQPIVAGLKNEKLFF
few,TRBV19,TRBJ1-1,CASSKSLGRGTTEAFF
few,TRBV27,TRBJ2-1,CASSSSTGSNEQFF
NA,TRBV5-6,TRBJ1-3,CASSLVRGTDTIYF
NA,TRBV11-2,NA,CASSFRGALSISYEQYF
NA,TRBV27,TRBJ2-2,CASRIYGELFF
few,TRBV6-1,TRBJ1-5,CASSPTGGNQPQHF
NA,TRBV5-4,TRBJ2-3,CASSFGGGDTQYF
once,TRBV19,TRBJ2-7,CASSSRQGAYEQYF
NA,TRBV4-1,TRBJ2-7,CASRGQGTYEQYF
NA,TRBV9,TRBJ1-5,CASSRTGGSNQPQHF
NA,TRBV7-9,TRBJ2-5,CASSRATGGEETQYF
NA,TRBV28,TRBJ1-3,CASISRNTIYF
NA,TRBV28,TRBJ2-1,CASSLNPIRTSGDSYNEQFF
NA,TRBV7-2,TRBJ2-7,CASSLVAGEVYEQYF
NA,TRBV2,TRBJ2-1,CASRGWEAGVENEQFF
NA,TRBV11-3,TRBJ2-1,CASSRGQGVIYEQFF
NA,TRBV7-8,TRBJ1-1,CASSPFAGAQGTEAFF